The 23 T cell receptor beta chains given below trace back to one sample, sequenced in a study of CD8+ T cells in alopecia areata. Stated treatment: oral pan-JAK inhibitor, 5-10 mg twice daily. cDNA serving as the sequencing template came from extracted, reverse transcribed RNA. This table comes from immunoSEQ multiplex PCR, and its TCRdb copy is limited to in-frame clones, with some not included. The table has approximately 200,000 clones, 50% to 60% seen once. The sequenced sample was CD4+ T cells sorted from blood, obtained at week 4, from a patient treated with tofacitinib. Receptor source: a human donor with alopecia areata.

This clone has a count of ten or more. The rearrangement joins TRBV6-1 to TRBJ1-2; D unclear. Germline CDR1 MNHNS, CDR2 SASEGT. Trimming pared 2 bases from V and 8 bases from J, leaving 15 bases between. This CDR3 is built from 14 residues. This CDR3 reads CASSENPLASGYTF. CDR3 nucleotide sequence: TGTGCCAGCAGTGAAAATCCCCTCGCCTCGGGCTACACCTTC.

This clone appeared a single time. The rearrangement links TRBV15 to TRBJ1-1; a weak D match, TRBD1 (6 bases). With 4 bases removed from V and 5 bases from J, the gap between germline ends came to 17 bases. The CDR3 consists of 15 residues. In germline, CDR1 is LNHNV, CDR2 YYDKDF (reference sequence). Here the CDR3 DNA reads TGTGCCACCAGCATTAAGAGAGAGGGGGGAACTGAAGCTTTCTTT. Its protein product is CATSIKREGGTEAFF.

This sequence joins TRBV30 and TRBJ2-2; 10 nucleotides agree with TRBD2. With V trimmed by 3 bases and J by 10 bases, 11 bases remained unmatched. This CDR3 comprises 15 residues. CDR1 GTSNPN and CDR2 SVGIG come from the germline V gene (reference sequence). The CDR3 DNA reads TGTGCCTGGAGGCCTACTAGCGGGAATGGTGAGGAGCTGTTTTTT. It codes for CAWRPTSGNGEELFF.

This clone was observed a handful of times. V and J are TRBV7-3 and TRBJ2-2; 8 bases align to TRBD2. J lost 4 bases, V lost 4 bases, and 2 bases had no gene match. The CDR3 runs 14 residues. The V gene's germline CDR1 is SGHTA and CDR2 FQGTGA. Written as DNA, the CDR3 is TGTGCCAGCAGCTCGACTAGCGTCACCGGGGAGCTGTTTTTT. It specifies CASSSTSVTGELFF.

V gene TRBV27 combines with J gene TRBJ2-5; either TRBD1 or TRBD2 may supply D (5 bases each). Trimming took 4 bases from V and 4 from J, leaving 13 bases between them. Per the germline V gene, CDR1 is MNHEY and CDR2 is SMNVEV (reference sequence). The CDR3 loop spans 14 amino acids. Written as DNA, the CDR3 is TGTGCCAGCAGTTATGGGACCGTCCGAGAGACCCAGTACTTC. It encodes CASSYGTVRETQYF.

This clone appeared once. V and J are TRBV6-5 and TRBJ1-2; D remains unclear. Germline V lookup: CDR1 MNHEY, CDR2 SVGAGI. This CDR3 region has 12 residues. The V gene lost 5 bases and the J gene lost 2 bases, with 6 bases spanning the gap. The chain's CDR3 is CASSERNYGYTF. As DNA, the CDR3 is TGTGCCAGCAGTGAACGAAACTATGGCTACACCTTC.

This chain uses TRBV29-1 with TRBJ2-7, with D uncertain. Germline lookup yields CDR1 SQVTM and CDR2 ANQGSEA. The CDR3 length is 12 residues. Trimming left V 4 bases short and J 4 bases short, with 11 bases between. The CDR3 DNA follows: TGCAGCGTTGTTCCGACAAAATACGAGCAGTACTTC. Protein product: CSVVPTKYEQYF.

There are many counts of this clone. V usage is TRBV7-2 and J usage is TRBJ2-5; 10 bases are a match to TRBD2. The ends lost 1 base at V and 5 bases at J; junction bases unmatched: 7. Germline V CDR1 and CDR2: SGHTA, FQGNSA. The CDR3 runs to 16 residues. CDR3 residues: CASSLGSSGRAETQYF. For the CDR3, the DNA is TGTGCCAGCAGCTTAGGTTCAAGCGGGAGGGCGGAGACCCAGTACTTC.

This sequence joins TRBV28 and TRBJ2-4; weak D call: TRBD2 (5 bases). CDR3 size: 14 residues. The germline CDR1 and CDR2 sequences are MDHEN and SYDVKM. V lost 5 bases to trimming and J lost 1 base, with 9 bases between them. The DNA of the CDR3 is TGTGCCAGCAGTGGGAGAGGGGCCAAAAACATTCAGTACTTC. Translating gives CASSGRGAKNIQYF.

The genes are TRBV29-1 and TRBJ2-2; TRBD2 matches at 7 bases. Germline CDR1 and CDR2: SQVTM and ANQGSEA. Trimming at V came to 6 bases and at J to 7 bases, leaving 8 bases not matched to a gene. This CDR3 has 13 amino acids. DNA for the CDR3: TGCAGCGTGCGTGGGCGGGAGCGCGGGGAGCTGTTTTTT. Protein: CSVRGRERGELFF.

This clone was recorded a few times. This chain connects TRBV7-2 to TRBJ2-5; 9 positions match TRBD2. Germline V CDR1 and CDR2: SGHTA, FQGNSA. J gave up 3 bases and V 5 bases, and 7 bases lay outside the gene matches. The CDR3 is 15 amino acids. The CDR3 DNA is TGTGCCAGCAGCCCAGGGTTAGCGGGGGAAGAGACCCAGTACTTC. Its translation is CASSPGLAGEETQYF.

The V call is TRBV2, the J call TRBJ2-1; D not certain. The V and J ends lost 2 bases and 7 bases respectively, with 12 bases between them. The CDR3 is 14 amino acids. Germline CDR1 is SNHLY and CDR2 is FYNNEI. The CDR3 spells CASSESSSGNEQFF. The CDR3 region has the DNA TGTGCCAGCAGTGAATCTAGTTCTGGGAATGAGCAGTTCTTC.

This clone was observed a few times. The same CDR3 arises from other DNA sequences in this sample as well. V usage is TRBV29-1 and J usage is TRBJ1-5; no firm D call. Trimming removed 3 bases at V and 6 bases at J, with 0 bases between. Germline V gene lookup returns CDR1 SQVTM and CDR2 ANQGSEA. This CDR3 spans 9 amino acids. The CDR3 DNA follows: TGCAGCGTTGATCAGCCCCAGCATTTT. Translating it yields CSVDQPQHF.

This chain joins TRBV27 and TRBJ1-1; a weak D match, TRBD1 (5 bases). The V and J ends lost 5 bases and 6 bases respectively, with 10 bases between them. The CDR3 contains 12 residues. Germline lookup yields CDR1 MNHEY and CDR2 SMNVEV (reference sequence). The CDR3: CASSVVGAEAFF. CDR3 nucleotides: TGTGCCAGCAGTGTAGTGGGGGCTGAAGCTTTCTTT.

The chain recombines TRBV23-1 with TRBJ2-1; possible D gene TRBD2, 5 bases. TRBV23-1 is placed among ORFs of uncertain function. The CDR3 totals 14 residues. Trimming removed 4 bases from V and 3 bases from J, with 10 bases in between. This CDR3 is CASSLHAGYNEQFF. The CDR3 nucleotides read TGCGCCAGCAGTCTGCATGCGGGCTACAATGAGCAGTTCTTC.

The CDR3 is CSVEQPQTQYF. The DNA of the CDR3 is TGCAGCGTTGAACAGCCGCAGACCCAGTACTTC. J is TRBJ2-5 and V is TRBV29-1; D not resolved. V was clipped by 2 bases and J by 6 bases, with 7 bases between them. CDR3 size: 11 residues. The germline V gene has CDR1 SQVTM and CDR2 ANQGSEA.

This clone was picked up a small number of times. The CDR3 reads CAWSVPASNQPQHF. The CDR3 DNA sequence: TGTGCCTGGAGTGTACCGGCCAGCAATCAGCCCCAGCATTTT. V and J are TRBV30 and TRBJ1-5, with D uncertain. This CDR3 region has 14 residues. In germline, CDR1 is GTSNPN, CDR2 SVGIG (reference sequence). The V end was cut by 0 bases, the J end by 1 base, with 7 bases between.

This clone was found a few times. This chain connects TRBV29-1 to TRBJ2-2; D uncertain. V gave up 1 base and J gave up 7 bases, with 10 bases separating them. This CDR3 spans 13 amino acids. The germline gives CDR1 SQVTM, CDR2 ANQGSEA. DNA of the CDR3: TGCAGCGTTGAAGGGGTGGCGCGCGGGGAGCTGTTTTTT. Residues: CSVEGVARGELFF.

The rearrangement links TRBV19 to TRBJ1-5; TRBD1 agrees at 11 bases. This CDR3 contains 15 residues. Germline V gene data show CDR1 as LNHDA and CDR2 as SQIVND (reference sequence). With V trimmed by 8 bases and J by 6 bases, 9 bases remained unmatched. In DNA form, the CDR3 reads TGTGCCAGTGACTCGGACAGGGGGCCTGGTCAGCCCCAGCATTTT. Translating gives CASDSDRGPGQPQHF. Using reference TRBV19 and TRBJ1-5 for the parts outside the CDR3, the full variable domain is DGGITQSPKYLFRKEGQNVTLSCEQNLNHDAMYWYRQDPGQGLRLIYYSQIVNDFQKGDIAEGYSVSREKKESFPLTVTSAQKNPTAFYLCASDSDRGPGQPQHFGDGTRLSIL.

V usage is TRBV30 and J usage is TRBJ1-4, with D hard to call. Trimming shortened V by 4 bases and J by 7 bases, and 7 bases separated the two germline ends. The germline gives CDR1 GTSNPN, CDR2 SVGIG (reference sequence). The CDR3 is 11 amino acids. The CDR3 loop is CAWTLGEKLFF. The CDR3 DNA follows: TGTGCCTGGACGCTTGGTGAAAAACTGTTTTTT.

This rearrangement joins TRBV30 to TRBJ2-7; D is possibly TRBD1 (6 bases). The CDR3 is made up of 12 amino acids. Germline CDR1 reads GTSNPN; CDR2 reads SVGIG (reference sequence). The ends were cut back, 4 bases at V and 1 base at J, with 8 bases in the middle. The chain's CDR3 is CAWMGASYEQYF. CDR3 bases: TGTGCCTGGATGGGGGCTTCCTACGAGCAGTACTTC.

The chain joins TRBV2 to TRBJ2-7; a possible D gene is TRBD1 (5 bases). Trimming left V 6 bases short and J 2 bases short, with 11 bases between. The germline V gene encodes CDR1 SNHLY and CDR2 FYNNEI. The CDR3 consists of 13 residues. The CDR3 nucleotides read TGTGCCAGCAGCTCAGGGTACCCCTACGAGCAGTACTTC. Translation: CASSSGYPYEQYF.

V usage is TRBV5-1 and J usage is TRBJ2-2; 8 nucleotides match TRBD2. Germline trimming cut 2 bases from V and 2 bases from J; bases unmatched to any gene: 2. CDR3 size: 15 residues. CDR1 and CDR2 (germline): SGHRS, YFSETQ. The CDR3 DNA reads TGCGCCAGCAGCTTCCGGGAGGGCAACACCGGGGAGCTGTTTTTT. Its protein is CASSFREGNTGELFF.